A single sample gave rise to the 25 T cell receptor beta chains below, sequenced in a study of blood T cell repertoires in COVID-19. Some clones are missing from TCRdb's copy, which holds only in-frame ones; the method was immunoSEQ multiplex PCR. Found here are roughly 200,000 clones, 70% to 85% of them singletons; the top ten hold approximately 8%. Sequencing input: peripheral blood. The receptors were gathered from a woman of 80 years or more with COVID-19, enrolled during active disease.

J is TRBJ2-2 and V is TRBV5-4, with no clear D. Germline-derived CDR1 and CDR2 are SGHNT and YYREEE (reference sequence). The V end was cut by 2 bases, the J end by 4 bases, with 12 bases between. The CDR3 loop spans 15 amino acids. The CDR3 here is CASSFESAVTGELFF. The CDR3, as DNA: TGTGCCAGCAGCTTTGAGAGCGCCGTCACCGGGGAGCTGTTTTTT. The full variable domain, rest sourced from reference TRBV5-4 and TRBJ2-2, is ETGVTQSPTHLIKTRGQQVTLRCSSQSGHNTVSWYQQALGQGPQFIFQYYREEENGRGNFPPRFSGLQFPNYSSELNVNALELDDSALYLCASSFESAVTGELFFGEGSRLTVL.

This clone was detected once. This chain connects TRBV29-1 to TRBJ1-5, with 8 bases lining up with TRBD1. The CDR3 has 15 residues. V shed 6 bases and J 0 bases; nucleotides not matched to a gene: 7. Germline CDR1 is SQVTM and CDR2 is ANQGSEA. As DNA, the CDR3 is TGCAGCGTACAACTGACAGGGGATAGCAATCAGCCCCAGCATTTT. This gives the protein CSVQLTGDSNQPQHF.

The CDR3 is CAIGGGDSNQPQHF. CDR3 DNA: TGTGCCATCGGAGGTGGGGATAGTAATCAGCCCCAGCATTTT. This chain links TRBV10-3 with TRBJ1-5; no firm D call. With 8 bases removed from V and 4 bases from J, the gap between germline ends came to 15 bases. This CDR3 is 14 amino acids long. Germline CDR1 is ENHRY and CDR2 is SYGVKD.

This chain joins TRBV5-1 and TRBJ2-7; 13 bases match TRBD2. Germline V gene sequence: CDR1 SGHRS, CDR2 YFSETQ. The CDR3 consists of 16 residues. With V trimmed by 3 bases and J by 2 bases, 5 bases remained unmatched. The CDR3 loop is CASSWGGTSGTYEQYF. Written as DNA, the CDR3 is TGCGCCAGCAGCTGGGGCGGGACTAGCGGGACCTACGAGCAGTACTTC.

This sequence joins TRBV5-1 and TRBJ1-3; D is ambiguous. This CDR3 has 15 amino acids. Trimming pared 4 bases from V and 3 bases from J, leaving 14 bases between. The germline CDR1 and CDR2 sequences are SGHRS and YFSETQ. The CDR3 spells CASSPLGDGGNTIYF. The DNA of the CDR3 is TGCGCCAGCAGCCCCCTAGGCGATGGTGGAAACACCATATATTTT.

This clone appeared a single time. J is TRBJ2-3 and V is TRBV15; 9 positions match TRBD2. The CDR3 consists of 16 residues. Germline CDR1 is LNHNV and CDR2 is YYDKDF (reference sequence). With V trimmed by 3 bases and J by 4 bases, 8 bases remained unmatched. The CDR3 sequence: CATSRPVAGESDTQYF. The DNA for the CDR3 is TGTGCCACCAGCAGGCCAGTAGCGGGGGAGTCAGATACGCAGTATTTT.

This clone was picked up one time. The chain recombines TRBV19 with TRBJ2-7; perhaps TRBD2 as D (5 bases). The CDR3 length is 12 residues. V was cut by 9 bases and J by 3 bases, with 12 bases left in between. The germline CDR1 and CDR2 sequences are LNHDA and SQIVND (reference sequence). CDR3 in amino acids: CASRGLSYEQYF. DNA of the CDR3: TGTGCCAGCCGCGGGCTTAGCTACGAGCAGTACTTC.

The V gene is TRBV5-5, the J gene TRBJ2-2, with unresolved D. Looked up from germline, CDR1 is SGHKS and CDR2 is YYEKEE (reference sequence). The V end lost 0 bases, the J end lost 7 bases, and 13 bases lay between the germline ends. The CDR3 runs to 15 residues. This CDR3 reads CASSLVYGRDGELFF. In nucleotides, the CDR3 is TGTGCCAGCAGCTTGGTGTATGGGCGCGACGGGGAGCTGTTTTTT. Complete variable domain (other parts from reference TRBV5-5 and TRBJ2-2): DAGVTQSPTHLIKTRGQQVTLRCSPISGHKSVSWYQQVLGQGPQFIFQYYEKEERGRGNFPDRFSARQFPNYSSELNVNALLLGDSALYLCASSLVYGRDGELFFGEGSRLTVL.

The chain links TRBV18 to TRBJ1-6; D is unclear. The CDR3 is 16 residues long. V was cut by 2 bases and J by 7 bases, with 15 bases left in between. Per germline, CDR1 KGHSH and CDR2 LQKENI. Here the CDR3 reads CASSPSLPGGNSPLHF. The CDR3, as DNA: TGTGCCAGCTCACCATCTCTTCCGGGCGGGAATTCACCCCTCCACTTT. The entire variable domain, with the rest obtained from reference TRBV18 and TRBJ1-6, is as follows: NAGVMQNPRHLVRRRGQEARLRCSPMKGHSHVYWYRQLPEEGLKFMVYLQKENIIDESGMPKERFSAEFPKEGPSILRIQQVVRGDSAAYFCASSPSLPGGNSPLHFGNGTRLTVT.

The chain carries TRBV19 and TRBJ2-1; D is perhaps TRBD2 (5 bases). Germline V gene lookup returns CDR1 LNHDA and CDR2 SQIVND (reference sequence). The CDR3 spans 17 residues. V was cut by 1 base and J by 0 bases, with 13 bases left in between. The CDR3 sequence: CASSIGSGGISYNEQFF. In DNA, the CDR3 is TGTGCCAGTAGTATAGGGAGCGGCGGAATCTCCTACAATGAGCAGTTCTTC.

V and J are TRBV29-1 and TRBJ2-3; 9 nucleotides line up with TRBD2. CDR3 size: 16 residues. With V trimmed by 6 bases and J by 2 bases, 12 bases remained unmatched. Germline V gene sequence: CDR1 SQVTM, CDR2 ANQGSEA. CDR3 nucleotides: TGCAGCGTCGACGGAATAGCGGGGGCGGCCACAGATACGCAGTATTTT. Translation: CSVDGIAGAATDTQYF.

To note about this clone: The conserved closing phenylalanine or tryptophan is absent in this CDR3, likely reflecting a read error. The DNA is omitted, as the CDR3 cannot be located on it reliably, and the CDR3 follows TCRdb's listing. The chain is built from TRBV10-1 and TRBJ1-2; TRBD1 was called by the table and not checked on the DNA. Germline CDR1 and CDR2: WNHNN and SYGVQD (reference sequence). The CDR3 contains 11 residues when both ends are counted. Here the CDR3 reads CASSVRRQGPY.

The J gene is TRBJ2-2, the V gene TRBV5-1; 7 nucleotides match TRBD2. The ends lost 2 bases at V and 6 bases at J; junction bases unmatched: 10. CDR3 length: 16 amino acids. Germline V CDR1 and CDR2: SGHRS, YFSETQ. CDR3 sequence: CASSFGLADNAGELFF. CDR3 DNA: TGCGCCAGCAGCTTCGGGCTAGCGGATAACGCCGGGGAGCTGTTTTTT.

J is TRBJ1-3 and V is TRBV5-1, with TRBD1 as a possible D gene (6 bases). Germline CDR1 reads SGHRS; CDR2 reads YFSETQ. The CDR3 extends over 15 amino acids. Between the trimmed V and J ends, which lost 4 bases and 0 bases, there was a span of 11 bases. The CDR3 sequence: CASSPDRNSGNTIYF. CDR3 bases: TGCGCCAGCAGCCCCGACAGGAACTCTGGAAACACCATATATTTT. The whole variable domain, filled in from reference TRBV5-1 and TRBJ1-3, reads KAGVTQTPRYLIKTRGQQVTLSCSPISGHRSVSWYQQTPGQGLQFLFEYFSETQRNKGNFPGRFSGRQFSNSRSEMNVSTLELGDSALYLCASSPDRNSGNTIYFGEGSWLTVV.

This rearrangement joins TRBV5-1 to TRBJ2-7, with 7 bases that match TRBD1. The CDR3 runs 13 residues. Germline V gives CDR1 SGHRS, CDR2 YFSETQ. The trim removed 2 bases at V and 4 bases at J, leaving 3 bases unmatched. The CDR3 region has the DNA TGCGCCAGCAGCTTTACAGGGGAGTACGAGCAGTACTTC. It specifies CASSFTGEYEQYF.

This chain links TRBV18 with TRBJ2-5, with 15 bases aligning to TRBD2. V shed 3 bases, J shed 2 bases, and the junction held 4 bases outside the gene matches. Germline-derived CDR1 and CDR2 are KGHSH and LQKENI. The CDR3 loop spans 17 amino acids. CDR3 DNA sequence: TGTGCCAGCTCACCCCGAGGACTAGCGGGGGGGCAAGAGACCCAGTACTTC. Translation: CASSPRGLAGGQETQYF.

This rearrangement joins TRBV5-1 to TRBJ2-5; 7 positions match TRBD2. CDR3 size: 19 residues. CDR1 SGHRS and CDR2 YFSETQ come from the germline V gene. V gave up 4 bases and J gave up 5 bases; unmatched junction bases: 23. The CDR3 DNA reads TGCGCCAGCAGCGCCGGACTAGTGGCGTCTTTAGCCTCCGGGGAGACCCAGTACTTC. Its protein is CASSAGLVASLASGETQYF.

The chain is built from TRBV5-4 and TRBJ2-6; D gene unclear. Germline V gene lookup returns CDR1 SGHNT and CDR2 YYREEE (reference sequence). V lost 0 bases, J lost 2 bases, and 6 bases lay in between. This CDR3 contains 15 residues. CDR3 residues: CASSLGAPGANVLTF. In DNA form, the CDR3 reads TGTGCCAGCAGCTTGGGGGCACCTGGGGCCAACGTCCTGACTTTC.

V gene TRBV5-1 combines with J gene TRBJ2-1; 14 bases agree with TRBD2. Trimming took 2 bases from V and 9 from J; bases not matched to a gene: 13. There are 18 residues in the CDR3. Per the germline V gene, CDR1 is SGHRS and CDR2 is YFSETQ. The CDR3: CASSLGWTGTSGRGEQFF. In DNA form, the CDR3 reads TGCGCCAGCAGCTTAGGGTGGACCGGGACTAGCGGGAGAGGTGAGCAGTTCTTC.

The V and J genes are TRBV20-1 and TRBJ1-6, with D maybe TRBD1 (6 bases). The germline gives CDR1 DFQATT, CDR2 SNEGSKA (reference sequence). The CDR3 is 10 amino acids. V lost 6 bases and J 10 bases, leaving 7 bases between the germline ends. CDR3 region: CSAGGSPLHF. The CDR3 DNA reads TGCAGTGCAGGGGGATCACCCCTCCACTTT.

The chain has TRBV11-2 and TRBJ1-2, with 8 bases aligning to TRBD1. Germline V gene lookup returns CDR1 SGHAT and CDR2 FQNNGV. The CDR3 covers 14 residues. Trimming removed 3 bases from V and 4 bases from J; junction bases left unmatched: 4. The CDR3 bases are TGTGCCAGCAGCTTCCGACAGGGGTTCTATGGCTACACCTTC. Protein product: CASSFRQGFYGYTF.

The count of this clone is one. The chain couples TRBV27 to TRBJ2-3; D is unclear. CDR3 length: 12 residues. CDR1 and CDR2 (germline): MNHEY, SMNVEV (reference sequence). V lost 4 bases, J lost 6 bases, and 8 bases lay in between. DNA of the CDR3: TGTGCCAGCAGTTCCTTCCTGGATACGCAGTATTTT. This sequence encodes CASSSFLDTQYF.

The J gene is TRBJ1-1, the V gene TRBV15, with D maybe TRBD1 (6 bases). The germline CDR1 and CDR2 sequences are LNHNV and YYDKDF (reference sequence). V lost 1 base, J lost 8 bases, and 11 bases lay in between. The CDR3 sequence is 13 residues long. CDR3 loop: CATSRAKTGEAFF. In nucleotides, the CDR3 is TGTGCCACCAGCAGAGCCAAAACAGGGGAAGCTTTCTTT.

The chain recombines TRBV5-5 with TRBJ2-4; the D gene is possibly TRBD1 (6 bases). Trimming took off 2 bases at V and 5 bases at J, with 14 bases between the two ends. Per germline, CDR1 SGHKS and CDR2 YYEKEE (reference sequence). The CDR3 is made up of 15 amino acids. CDR3 DNA: TGTGCCAGCAGCTTCCCCCAGGGGCCCCAAAACATTCAGTACTTC. Translating gives CASSFPQGPQNIQYF.

The gene calls are TRBV6-5 and TRBJ1-2; 8 bases fit TRBD1. CDR1 MNHEY and CDR2 SVGAGI come from the germline V gene. Unmatched junction bases numbered 8, after V lost 6 bases and J lost 5 bases. There are 14 residues in the CDR3. CDR3 bases: TGTGCCAGCAGCCCCCCAGGGGGCCGGTATGGCTACACCTTC. Its translation is CASSPPGGRYGYTF.